The next 29 T cell receptor beta chains were all read from a single sample in a study of identical twins. TCRdb re-called the 5' RACE reads through MiXCR, storing one row per CDR3 protein. The data contain approximately 890,000 distinct CDR3 sequences, 12% of them singletons. The same sample was also studied in work on yellow fever vaccine responses in identical twins.

Specimen: PBMCs. The receptors originated from a woman under 30 in good health.

This clonotype has just a few counts. The genes are TRBV28 and TRBJ2-7, with TRBD2 identical over 8 bases. After removal of 6 bases from V and 10 bases from J, the junction contained 14 bases not matched to a gene. The germline gives CDR1 MDHEN, CDR2 SYDVKM. The CDR3 loop spans 14 amino acids. In DNA form, the CDR3 reads TGTGCCAGCAGACCGGGACTAGTGGGGGGAAGTCAGTACTTC. Amino acids: CASRPGLVGGSQYF.

With respect to this clonotype: This could be a read error, since a much larger clone is one nucleotide away. This chain links TRBV7-2 with TRBJ2-5; D call uncertain. The CDR3 spans 15 residues. The germline gives CDR1 SGHTA, CDR2 FQGNSA. V shed 4 bases and J shed 2 bases, with 14 bases lying between them. CDR3 bases: TGTGCCAGCAGCTACCAGGCGTGGGTACAAGAGACCCAGTACTTC. Encoded protein: CASSYQAWVQETQYF.

Comment on this clonotype: A read error may produce the germline difference seen at one junction end. The CDR3 loop reads CASREDTGELFF. The CDR3 DNA reads TGTGCCAGCAGAGAAGACACCGGGGAGCTGTTTTTT. This chain joins TRBV2 and TRBJ2-2; D is unclear. CDR3 length equals 12 residues. Germline CDR1 SNHLY, CDR2 FYNNEI.

This clonotype has more than one count but fewer than ten. V is TRBV7-8 and J is TRBJ1-1; 9 bases are a match to TRBD1. Germline V gene data show CDR1 as SGHVS and CDR2 as FQNEAQ. The CDR3 runs 15 residues. V shed 5 bases, J shed 4 bases, and the junction held 8 bases outside the gene matches. CDR3 sequence reads: CASSEEQGASTEAFF. The CDR3 coding sequence is TGTGCCAGCAGCGAAGAACAGGGGGCGAGCACTGAAGCTTTCTTT.

The sample holds a few counts of this clonotype. This chain connects TRBV5-1 to TRBJ2-7, with D possibly being TRBD1 (6 bases). Germline V gene lookup returns CDR1 SGHRS and CDR2 YFSETQ. Trimming cost V 5 bases and J 0 bases, with 15 bases left between them. The CDR3 is 15 residues long. As DNA, the CDR3 is TGCGCCAGCAGTGGAGGACAGCTCAGCTCCTACGAGCAGTACTTC. Protein product: CASSGGQLSSYEQYF.

In this sample, this clonotype turned up a few times. V is TRBV12-3 or TRBV12-4 and J is TRBJ1-5; possible D gene TRBD1, 5 bases. The CDR3 length is 17 residues. Between the trimmed V and J ends, which lost 1 base and 4 bases, there was a span of 17 bases. CDR3 protein: CASSLGLETAVNQPQHF. CDR3 nucleotide sequence: TGTGCCAGCAGTTTAGGCTTGGAGACAGCGGTTAATCAGCCCCAGCATTTT.

This clonotype was counted a few times. The chain is built from TRBV3-1 and TRBJ2-2; 13 positions agree with TRBD2. The V segment lost 0 bases and the J segment 4 bases; nucleotides outside the gene matches: 11. The CDR3 length is 20 residues. Per the germline V gene, CDR1 is LGHDT and CDR2 is YNNKEL (reference sequence). The DNA for the CDR3 is TGTGCCAGCAGCCAAGATCGAAAACTAGCGGGAGGGCGCGGCACCGGGGAGCTGTTTTTT. It specifies CASSQDRKLAGGRGTGELFF. The full variable domain, its missing parts supplied by reference TRBV3-1 and TRBJ2-2, is DTAVSQTPKYLVTQMGNDKSIKCEQNLGHDTMYWYKQDSKKFLKIMFSYNNKELIINETVPNRFSPKSPDKAHLNLHINSLELGDSAVYFCASSQDRKLAGGRGTGELFFGEGSRLTVL.

This clonotype was counted only a few times. The J gene is TRBJ2-3, the V gene TRBV5-1, with 14 bases matching TRBD2. Losses at the gene ends were 4 bases for V and 6 bases for J; bases not matched to a gene: 4. The CDR3 covers 15 residues. The germline V gene encodes CDR1 SGHRS and CDR2 YFSETQ. The CDR3, as DNA: TGCGCCAGCAGCAGGGGACTAGCGGGAGTGGATACGCAGTATTTT. As protein: CASSRGLAGVDTQYF. The variable domain in full, with the rest retrieved from reference TRBV5-1 and TRBJ2-3, is KAGVTQTPRYLIKTRGQQVTLSCSPISGHRSVSWYQQTPGQGLQFLFEYFSETQRNKGNFPGRFSGRQFSNSRSEMNVSTLELGDSALYLCASSRGLAGVDTQYFGPGTRLTVL.

This chain joins TRBV18 and TRBJ1-3; unclear D gene. Trimming cost V 2 bases and J 0 bases, with 11 bases left between them. The CDR3 covers 16 residues. CDR1 is KGHSH and CDR2 is LQKENI in the germline V gene. CDR3 sequence (DNA): TGTGCCAGCTCACCAAAAGTCGACCTCTCTGGAAACACCATATATTTT. Translating it yields CASSPKVDLSGNTIYF.

The chain recombines TRBV6-1 with TRBJ2-7; 8 bases match TRBD2. The CDR3 sequence is 14 residues long. Trimming cost V 6 bases and J 5 bases; bases outside gene matches: 9. CDR1 MNHNS and CDR2 SASEGT come from the germline V gene. CDR3 nucleotide sequence: TGTGCCAGCAGACCGGGACTAGTGAAGAACGAGCAGTACTTC. Its protein is CASRPGLVKNEQYF.

Only a few counts were recorded for this clonotype. This chain links TRBV16 with TRBJ1-5; TRBD1 matches at 7 bases. CDR1 and CDR2 (germline): KGHSY, FQNENV. This CDR3 has 15 amino acids. The ends lost 4 bases at V and 4 bases at J; junction bases unmatched: 7. The chain's CDR3 is CASSPTRGQNQPQHF. The CDR3 nucleotides are TGTGCCAGCAGCCCCACCCGGGGACAGAATCAGCCCCAGCATTTT.

In this sample, this clonotype turned up a few times. This chain joins TRBV11-2 and TRBJ2-1, with 10 bases aligning to TRBD2. From germline, CDR1 is SGHAT and CDR2 FQNNGV. The CDR3 sequence is 19 residues long. Trimming removed 3 bases from V and 6 bases from J; junction bases left unmatched: 17. In nucleotides, the CDR3 is TGTGCCAGCAGCTTCTATGTCGGTAGCGGGAGGAGTCCGTCCAATGAGCAGTTCTTC. Translating gives CASSFYVGSGRSPSNEQFF.

This clonotype was observed a few times. V is TRBV3-1 and J is TRBJ2-1, with 9 bases fitting TRBD1. The CDR3 loop spans 17 amino acids. CDR1 is LGHDT, CDR2 YNNKEL, per germline (reference sequence). Trimming at V came to 1 base and at J to 7 bases, leaving 11 bases not matched to a gene. CDR3 sequence: CASSQVGQGPVGNEQFF. CDR3 coding DNA: TGTGCCAGCAGCCAAGTCGGACAGGGGCCCGTCGGGAATGAGCAGTTCTTC.

Many counts were recorded for this clonotype. The chain has TRBV5-1 and TRBJ1-5, with 7 bases that match TRBD1. Germline CDR1 reads SGHRS; CDR2 reads YFSETQ. The CDR3 loop spans 18 amino acids. The J segment lost 0 bases and the V segment lost 2 bases, leaving 11 bases of the junction unmatched. CDR3 DNA sequence: TGCGCCAGCAGCTTAGACAGGGACAGATGGGATAGCAATCAGCCCCAGCATTTT. Amino acid sequence: CASSLDRDRWDSNQPQHF. Full variable domain (outside the CDR3, taken from reference TRBV5-1 and TRBJ1-5): KAGVTQTPRYLIKTRGQQVTLSCSPISGHRSVSWYQQTPGQGLQFLFEYFSETQRNKGNFPGRFSGRQFSNSRSEMNVSTLELGDSALYLCASSLDRDRWDSNQPQHFGDGTRLSIL.

This clonotype was seen a handful of times. V gene TRBV18 combines with J gene TRBJ2-1; 8 bases line up with TRBD1. The CDR3 totals 14 residues. The ends lost 2 bases at V and 8 bases at J; junction bases unmatched: 5. Germline loops: CDR1 KGHSH, CDR2 LQKENI. The CDR3 region is CASSPLQGGDEQFF. In nucleotides, the CDR3 is TGTGCCAGCTCACCATTACAGGGGGGCGATGAGCAGTTCTTC.

This clonotype was seen a few times. This chain links TRBV7-9 with TRBJ2-3; 11 nucleotides line up with TRBD2. Germline V gene data show CDR1 as SEHNR and CDR2 as FQNEAQ (reference sequence). The CDR3 loop spans 15 amino acids. Trimming at V came to 5 bases and at J to 6 bases, leaving 7 bases not matched to a gene. CDR3 nucleotide sequence: TGTGCCAGCAGCGAAGCCGGGACTAGCGGCGATACGCAGTATTTT. Its translation: CASSEAGTSGDTQYF. The whole variable domain, remainder taken from reference TRBV7-9 and TRBJ2-3, is DTGVSQNPRHKITKRGQNVTFRCDPISEHNRLYWYRQTLGQGPEFLTYFQNEAQLEKSRLLSDRFSAERPKGSFSTLEIQRTEQGDSAMYLCASSEAGTSGDTQYFGPGTRLTVL.

The V and J genes are TRBV19 and TRBJ1-5; tentatively, D is TRBD1 (5 bases). Trimming pared 4 bases from V and 2 bases from J, leaving 21 bases between. The CDR3 loop spans 18 amino acids. Germline CDR1 LNHDA, CDR2 SQIVND (reference sequence). The CDR3 sequence: CASSKGWGREGGNQPQHF. Written as DNA, the CDR3 is TGTGCCAGTAGTAAAGGTTGGGGCAGGGAGGGTGGCAATCAGCCCCAGCATTTT. The full variable domain, its missing parts supplied by reference TRBV19 and TRBJ1-5, is DGGITQSPKYLFRKEGQNVTLSCEQNLNHDAMYWYRQDPGQGLRLIYYSQIVNDFQKGDIAEGYSVSREKKESFPLTVTSAQKNPTAFYLCASSKGWGREGGNQPQHFGDGTRLSIL.

This clonotype was observed many times. The chain joins TRBV6-1 to TRBJ2-1; D ambiguous. CDR3 length: 13 amino acids. V lost 5 bases and J lost 9, with 14 bases in between. Looked up from germline, CDR1 is MNHNS and CDR2 is SASEGT. CDR3 DNA sequence: TGTGCCAGCAGTCCACCCTCCGTCGGTGAGCAGTTCTTC. Its translation: CASSPPSVGEQFF.

The chain carries TRBV16 and TRBJ2-3; 7 positions match TRBD1. The CDR3 runs to 13 residues. CDR1 is KGHSY and CDR2 is FQNENV in the germline V gene. V was pared by 2 bases and J by 5 bases, with 1 base of the junction left unmatched. Written as DNA, the CDR3 is TGTGCCAGCAGCCAACACAGGGGAGATACGCAGTATTTT. Amino acids: CASSQHRGDTQYF.

The V gene is TRBV19, the J gene TRBJ2-5; D may be TRBD1 (5 bases). In germline, CDR1 is LNHDA, CDR2 SQIVND (reference sequence). The CDR3 contains 14 residues. V shed 0 bases and J shed 5 bases, with 10 bases lying between them. This CDR3 is CASSIDRVRETQYF. DNA of the CDR3: TGTGCCAGTAGTATAGACAGGGTGAGGGAGACCCAGTACTTC.

This clonotype has a count of ten or more. V gene TRBV25-1 combines with J gene TRBJ1-6; TRBD1 aligns across 9 bases. This CDR3 has 14 residues. V gave up 4 bases and J gave up 7 bases; unmatched junction bases: 2. Germline loops: CDR1 MGHDK, CDR2 SYGVNS. CDR3 residues: CASSAGTGNSPLHF. The CDR3 DNA follows: TGTGCCAGCAGTGCCGGGACAGGGAATTCACCCCTCCACTTT.

This clonotype has just a few counts. V gene TRBV5-1 combines with J gene TRBJ1-1; 7 nucleotides agree with TRBD1. The germline V gene has CDR1 SGHRS and CDR2 YFSETQ. The CDR3 extends over 15 amino acids. Trimming took 4 bases from V and 1 from J; bases not matched to a gene: 7. DNA of the CDR3: TGCGCCAGCAGCATCCCCGGGACAGCGAACACTGAAGCTTTCTTT. Protein sequence: CASSIPGTANTEAFF.

The V call is TRBV5-1, the J call TRBJ2-7, with D unresolved. Germline V gene lookup returns CDR1 SGHRS and CDR2 YFSETQ. Deletions cut 2 bases from V and 0 bases from J, with 6 bases between. The CDR3 length is 13 residues. Here the CDR3 DNA reads TGCGCCAGCAGCTTAACCGTCTCCTACGAGCAGTACTTC. It specifies CASSLTVSYEQYF.

This clonotype was seen a few times. The J gene is TRBJ1-5, the V gene TRBV10-3, with 7 bases identical to TRBD1. The ends lost 4 bases at V and 9 bases at J; junction bases unmatched: 9. The CDR3 has 14 residues. From germline, CDR1 is ENHRY and CDR2 SYGVKD. The CDR3 region is CAISGGEQGSPQHF. The CDR3 DNA reads TGTGCCATCAGTGGAGGGGAACAGGGGTCGCCCCAGCATTTT.

In this sample, this clonotype turned up a few times. The chain is built from TRBV6-1 and TRBJ2-6; maybe TRBD1 (6 bases). The germline CDR1 and CDR2 sequences are MNHNS and SASEGT. Trimming shortened V by 10 bases and J by 3 bases, and 10 bases separated the two germline ends. The CDR3 covers 13 residues. The CDR3 nucleotides read TGTGCCATCGCAGGGGTTGGGGCCAACGTCCTGACTTTC. Protein: CAIAGVGANVLTF.

This sequence joins TRBV12-3 or TRBV12-4 and TRBJ1-2; 9 bases match TRBD1. After removal of 0 bases from V and 7 bases from J, the junction contained 9 bases not matched to a gene. The CDR3 runs 16 residues. This chain's CDR3 is CASSLARTGTGSGYTF. The CDR3 DNA reads as TGTGCCAGCAGTTTAGCGAGGACAGGGACAGGGTCTGGCTACACCTTC.

The rearrangement uses TRBV7-9 and TRBJ2-7, with D tentatively TRBD1 or TRBD2 (5 bases each). The CDR3 length is 15 residues. From germline, CDR1 is SEHNR and CDR2 FQNEAQ (reference sequence). The ends were cut back, 0 bases at V and 3 bases at J, with 12 bases in the middle. CDR3 sequence (DNA): TGTGCCAGCAGCTTAGCGCAGGGAGTGAACTACGAGCAGTACGTC. Its protein product is CASSLAQGVNYEQYV.

There are many counts of this clonotype. The chain links TRBV7-9 to TRBJ1-5; 8 nucleotides align to TRBD1. Germline CDR1 and CDR2: SEHNR and FQNEAQ (reference sequence). The CDR3 sequence is 16 residues long. V was clipped by 5 bases and J by 2 bases; unmatched bases: 8. The CDR3 bases are TGTGCCAGCAGCCCAAGAGAGGACAGGGGCAATCAGCCCCAGCATTTT. Its translation: CASSPREDRGNQPQHF.

This clonotype was counted only a few times. The rearrangement joins TRBV6-1 to TRBJ2-3, with TRBD2 identical over 14 bases. Germline trimming cut 6 bases from V and 11 bases from J; bases unmatched to any gene: 10. Germline CDR1 is MNHNS and CDR2 is SASEGT. CDR3 size: 15 residues. This CDR3 is CASSQTGTSGSGQYF. CDR3 DNA: TGTGCCAGCAGCCAGACCGGGACTAGCGGGAGCGGGCAGTATTTT.